The source of this T cell receptor beta chain is a study of type 1 regulatory T cells. Overall study context: T-allo10 is a Tr1-enriched, alloantigen-specific CD4 T cell product made in vitro.

Germline loops: CDR1 SGHRS, CDR2 YFSETQ. The CDR3 runs to 16 residues. Germline trimming cut 2 bases from V and 2 bases from J; bases unmatched to any gene: 5. TCRdb called the reads again in MiXCR, with one record for every CDR3 protein. The sample has about 100,000 distinct CDR3 sequences; 25% to 40% are singletons. This TCR was sampled from a human donor in good health. The sample comprised CD4+ T cells, either the whole sample or a sorted fraction (not recorded which). The genes are TRBV5-1 and TRBJ2-2, with 8 bases fitting TRBD1. The CDR3: CASSFRTGINTGELFF. Written as DNA, the CDR3 is TGCGCCAGCAGCTTCCGGACAGGGATCAACACCGGGGAGCTGTTTTTT.